These 25 T cell receptor beta chains share one sample of origin, sequenced in a study of CD8+ T cells in alopecia areata (dated by TCRdb to 2017 to 2018). This specimen's treatment or condition label, interpreted: oral pan-JAK inhibitor, 5-10 mg twice daily. Receptors were amplified or captured by the immunoSEQ multiplex PCR assay. To provide template for TCR sequencing, every sample had RNA extracted and reverse transcribed into cDNA. TCRdb re-hosts the immuneACCESS table, in-frame sequences only. Its copies lack some clones; in the studies checked, an unresolved V gene accounts for under half of them, and the cause for the rest is not known. The sample table lists hundreds of thousands of clones, about two fifths of them with a count of one. Around 0.48% of the sample lies in the top ten. The material was CD4+ T cells sorted from blood, obtained at roughly week 30, from a patient treated with tofacitinib. The receptors stem from a human donor with alopecia areata.

The J gene is TRBJ1-2, the V gene TRBV29-1, with 11 bases matching TRBD1. J was trimmed by 7 bases and V by 2 bases; bases with no gene match: 6. Germline V lookup: CDR1 SQVTM, CDR2 ANQGSEA. The CDR3 sequence is 14 residues long. The DNA for the CDR3 is TGCAGCGTTGAAAAAGGACAGGGGGCGCGTGGCTACACCTTC. Residues: CSVEKGQGARGYTF. Full variable domain (remainder filled in from reference TRBV29-1 and TRBJ1-2): SAVISQKPSRDICQRGTSLTIQCQVDSQVTMMFWYRQQPGQSLTLIATANQGSEATYESGFVIDKFPISRPNLTFSTLTVSNMSPEDSSIYLCSVEKGQGARGYTFGSGTRLTVV.

This clone was recorded a few times. The rearrangement uses TRBV23-1 and TRBJ2-3, with 8 bases that match TRBD1. TRBV23-1 qualifies as an ORF whose function is uncertain. V was pared by 2 bases and J by 1 base, with 2 bases of the junction left unmatched. CDR3 length: 15 amino acids. CDR3 loop: CASSQTGGGTDTQYF. CDR3 DNA sequence: TGCGCCAGCAGTCAAACAGGGGGTGGCACAGATACGCAGTATTTT.

This clone was seen a handful of times. CDR3 sequence: CASRPGQGASGANVLTF. CDR3 DNA sequence: TGTGCCAGCAGGCCGGGACAGGGGGCTTCTGGGGCCAACGTCCTGACTTTC. The chain joins TRBV9 to TRBJ2-6; 12 bases agree with TRBD1. The V segment lost 5 bases and the J segment 1 base; nucleotides outside the gene matches: 4. The length of the CDR3 is 17 residues. Germline loops: CDR1 SGDLS, CDR2 YYNGEE.

CDR3 loop: CASSPSRGVTEAFF. CDR3 bases: TGTGCCAGCTCACCATCACGGGGGGTGACTGAAGCTTTCTTT. This chain connects TRBV18 to TRBJ1-1, with TRBD1 as a possible D gene (5 bases). The CDR3 runs to 14 residues. V was cut by 2 bases and J by 5 bases, with 12 bases left in between. Per germline, CDR1 KGHSH and CDR2 LQKENI. Supplemented by reference TRBV18 and TRBJ1-1, the full variable domain reads NAGVMQNPRHLVRRRGQEARLRCSPMKGHSHVYWYRQLPEEGLKFMVYLQKENIIDESGMPKERFSAEFPKEGPSILRIQQVVRGDSAAYFCASSPSRGVTEAFFGQGTRLTVV.

This chain uses TRBV7-2 with TRBJ2-2; no reliable D call. The length of the CDR3 is 13 residues. Trimming removed 5 bases from V and 2 bases from J, with 6 bases in between. Germline CDR1 and CDR2: SGHTA and FQGNSA. The CDR3 is CASSPDNTGELFF. The CDR3 nucleotides read TGTGCCAGCAGCCCAGACAACACCGGGGAGCTGTTTTTT.

The chain has TRBV7-9 and TRBJ1-4; 7 bases match TRBD1. Trimming removed 4 bases from V and 5 bases from J; junction bases left unmatched: 7. The CDR3 contains 15 residues. CDR1 and CDR2 from the germline V gene are SEHNR and FQNEAQ (reference sequence). CDR3 in DNA: TGTGCCAGCAGCTGGAAGACAGGGCCCAATGAAAAACTGTTTTTT. Amino acids: CASSWKTGPNEKLFF.

Concerning this clone itself: Other DNA sequences from this sample encode an identical CDR3 as well. The J gene is TRBJ2-1, the V gene TRBV11-2; 9 bases map to TRBD2. CDR1 SGHAT and CDR2 FQNNGV come from the germline V gene. The CDR3 runs to 15 residues. Unmatched junction bases numbered 0, after V lost 1 base and J lost 2 bases. In DNA, the CDR3 is TGTGCCAGCAGCTTAGGCGGGGGGGCCTACAATGAGCAGTTCTTC. Protein: CASSLGGGAYNEQFF.

The chain recombines TRBV6-5 with TRBJ2-4, with a possible D match to TRBD1 (6 bases). This CDR3 contains 13 residues. V was shortened by 6 bases and J by 6 bases, with 12 bases between the two germline ends. Germline V gene data show CDR1 as MNHEY and CDR2 as SVGAGI. Here the CDR3 DNA reads TGTGCCAGCAGCAGCGGACAGACAAACATTCAGTACTTC. Translating it yields CASSSGQTNIQYF.

The chain has TRBV11-2 and TRBJ2-1, with D perhaps matching TRBD1 (5 bases). V lost 5 bases and J lost 6, with 14 bases in between. This CDR3 has 14 amino acids. CDR1 and CDR2 (germline): SGHAT, FQNNGV. CDR3 in DNA: TGTGCCAGCAGCACCTCACAGGCTTCCAATGAGCAGTTCTTC. Its translation: CASSTSQASNEQFF.

The chain combines TRBV5-1 with TRBJ2-1; D might be TRBD1 (6 bases). V lost 4 bases to trimming and J lost 8 bases, with 16 bases between them. The CDR3 totals 14 residues. The V gene's germline CDR1 is SGHRS and CDR2 YFSETQ. This chain's CDR3 is CASSLQGFQDEQFF. The CDR3 nucleotides are TGCGCCAGCAGCCTACAGGGATTTCAGGATGAGCAGTTCTTC. Full variable domain (outside the CDR3, taken from reference TRBV5-1 and TRBJ2-1): KAGVTQTPRYLIKTRGQQVTLSCSPISGHRSVSWYQQTPGQGLQFLFEYFSETQRNKGNFPGRFSGRQFSNSRSEMNVSTLELGDSALYLCASSLQGFQDEQFFGPGTRLTVL.

CDR3 nucleotide sequence: TGTGCCAGCAGCCAAGGCGCCAACTGGTACACTGAAGCTTTCTTT. Encoded protein: CASSQGANWYTEAFF. J is TRBJ1-1 and V is TRBV27; D gene ambiguous. Germline-derived CDR1 and CDR2 are MNHEY and SMNVEV (reference sequence). The V and J ends lost 6 bases and 3 bases respectively, with 17 bases between them. The CDR3 is 15 residues long.

The chain links TRBV30 to TRBJ1-2, with TRBD1 as a possible D gene (5 bases). Trimming took 0 bases from V and 6 from J, leaving 14 bases between them. The CDR3 consists of 14 residues. CDR1 and CDR2 from the germline V gene are GTSNPN and SVGIG (reference sequence). This CDR3 is CAWSVTWGADGYTF. In nucleotides, the CDR3 is TGTGCCTGGAGTGTTACTTGGGGCGCGGATGGCTACACCTTC.

This chain joins TRBV7-9 and TRBJ1-4; 9 bases match TRBD1. This CDR3 comprises 14 residues. The V gene end was trimmed by 5 bases and the J gene end by 4 bases; junction bases not matched to a gene: 2. Per germline, CDR1 SEHNR and CDR2 FQNEAQ (reference sequence). The CDR3 bases are TGTGCCAGCAGCGTGGGACAGGGTAATGAAAAACTGTTTTTT. This gives the protein CASSVGQGNEKLFF.

The chain joins TRBV30 to TRBJ2-3, with D perhaps given as TRBD1 or TRBD2 (5 bases each). V lost 0 bases to trimming and J lost 1 base, with 11 bases between them. In germline, CDR1 is GTSNPN, CDR2 SVGIG (reference sequence). This CDR3 has 15 residues. CDR3 sequence (DNA): TGTGCCTGGAGTGTACTTAGAGGGGGCACAGATACGCAGTATTTT. It specifies CAWSVLRGGTDTQYF.

This clone was observed a handful of times. The chain joins TRBV18 to TRBJ2-1; either TRBD1 or TRBD2 may fit D (5 bases each). CDR1 KGHSH and CDR2 LQKENI come from the germline V gene. This CDR3 has 14 amino acids. Deletions cut 3 bases from V and 4 bases from J, with 10 bases between. Here the CDR3 reads CASSPPEGYNEQFF. Written as DNA, the CDR3 is TGTGCCAGCTCACCCCCCGAGGGGTACAATGAGCAGTTCTTC.

This clone was observed a few times. The chain combines TRBV9 with TRBJ2-4, with TRBD2 matching over 11 bases. The CDR3 covers 18 residues. The V gene end was trimmed by 0 bases and the J gene end by 9 bases; junction bases not matched to a gene: 14. The V gene's germline CDR1 is SGDLS and CDR2 YYNGEE. CDR3 amino acids: CASSVARGLAEGKTIQYF. The CDR3 DNA is TGTGCCAGCAGCGTAGCTCGGGGACTAGCGGAGGGGAAGACCATTCAGTACTTC.

J is TRBJ2-7 and V is TRBV18; D possibly corresponds to TRBD1 (5 bases). In germline, CDR1 is KGHSH, CDR2 LQKENI. This CDR3 contains 15 residues. V lost 3 bases and J 0 bases, leaving 12 bases between the germline ends. CDR3: CASSPRVDSSYEQYF. The DNA of the CDR3 is TGTGCCAGCTCACCCCGGGTAGACAGCTCCTACGAGCAGTACTTC. Variable domain in full (rest from reference TRBV18 and TRBJ2-7): NAGVMQNPRHLVRRRGQEARLRCSPMKGHSHVYWYRQLPEEGLKFMVYLQKENIIDESGMPKERFSAEFPKEGPSILRIQQVVRGDSAAYFCASSPRVDSSYEQYFGPGTRLTVT.

This clone was counted a single time. The chain couples TRBV11-2 to TRBJ2-1; TRBD1 might be the D (6 bases). Germline CDR1 is SGHAT and CDR2 is FQNNGV. The V end lost 4 bases, the J end lost 4 bases, and 11 bases lay between the germline ends. The CDR3 sequence is 14 residues long. CDR3 nucleotide sequence: TGTGCCAGCAGCTCCGACAGGAATTACAATGAGCAGTTCTTC. Translated: CASSSDRNYNEQFF.

This clone occurred a few times. J is TRBJ1-5 and V is TRBV6-6; TRBD1 is a possible D gene (5 bases). V was clipped by 4 bases and J by 5 bases, with 6 bases between them. The germline CDR1 and CDR2 sequences are MNHNY and SVGAGI (reference sequence). This CDR3 is 12 amino acids long. The CDR3 is CASSWGDQPQHF. Here the CDR3 DNA reads TGTGCCAGCAGTTGGGGGGATCAGCCCCAGCATTTT.

The rearrangement uses TRBV7-9 and TRBJ1-1; 7 bases map to TRBD1. Germline-derived CDR1 and CDR2 are SEHNR and FQNEAQ (reference sequence). This CDR3 spans 11 amino acids. The V segment lost 8 bases and the J segment 7 bases; nucleotides outside the gene matches: 4. The chain's CDR3 is CASRQGGEAFF. The CDR3 nucleotides are TGTGCCAGCCGACAGGGCGGTGAAGCTTTCTTT. The variable domain in full, with the rest retrieved from reference TRBV7-9 and TRBJ1-1, is DTGVSQNPRHKITKRGQNVTFRCDPISEHNRLYWYRQTLGQGPEFLTYFQNEAQLEKSRLLSDRFSAERPKGSFSTLEIQRTEQGDSAMYLCASRQGGEAFFGQGTRLTVV.

This clone was seen a handful of times. The genes are TRBV5-1 and TRBJ2-2, with 8 bases fitting TRBD2. V lost 2 bases and J lost 6; bases outside the gene matches: 9. Germline V CDR1 and CDR2: SGHRS, YFSETQ. The CDR3 totals 16 residues. As DNA, the CDR3 is TGCGCCAGCAGCTTCACCGGGACTAGGGTCTCCGGGGAGCTGTTTTTT. Amino acids: CASSFTGTRVSGELFF.

This chain joins TRBV6-5 and TRBJ2-7; 9 bases line up with TRBD2. CDR3 size: 14 residues. The junction had 9 bases not matched to a gene; V was cut back by 10 bases and J by 2 bases. Germline lookup yields CDR1 MNHEY and CDR2 SVGAGI. The DNA for the CDR3 is TGTGCCACCCCCCCTAGCGGGGATACCTACGAGCAGTACTTC. Its translation: CATPPSGDTYEQYF.

This clone was detected many times. In DNA form, the CDR3 reads TGTGCCAGCAGTGAACAGGTTAATCAGCCCCAGCATTTT. This translates into CASSEQVNQPQHF. The rearrangement uses TRBV6-1 and TRBJ1-5, with D unclear. Germline CDR1 MNHNS, CDR2 SASEGT. This CDR3 is 13 amino acids long. Trimming pared 2 bases from V and 4 bases from J, leaving 6 bases between.

The CDR3 DNA reads TGTGCCAGCAGCTTATTTGGAACTGAAGCTTTCTTT. Its translation is CASSLFGTEAFF. The chain links TRBV7-9 to TRBJ1-1; D gene uncertain. The V end was cut by 2 bases, the J end by 5 bases, with 6 bases between. CDR3 length equals 12 residues. The germline V gene encodes CDR1 SEHNR and CDR2 FQNEAQ (reference sequence).

This clone was detected once. The rearrangement joins TRBV6-1 to TRBJ2-7, with D possibly being TRBD1 (5 bases). Germline values: CDR1 MNHNS, CDR2 SASEGT. The CDR3 extends over 15 amino acids. V was clipped by 3 bases and J by 4 bases, with 16 bases between them. The CDR3 bases are TGTGCCAGCAGTGACCTACAGGCAAGATCGTACGAGCAGTACTTC. Residues: CASSDLQARSYEQYF.